The 8 T cell receptor beta chains given below trace back to one sample, sequenced in a study of OX40 agonist ivuxolimab in advanced cancers. Measured with immunoSEQ multiplex PCR; TCRdb has only the in-frame clones, and not every one. This sample carries tens of thousands of clones, over 70% of them seen once, and the ten largest clones take roughly 4.6%. Sequencing used CD4+ or CD8+ T cells sorted from blood, obtained in a trial of the OX40 agonist ivuxolimab. The receptors shown here come from an adult with an advanced solid tumor such as melanoma, head and neck, liver or kidney cancer.

In its sample, this clone was seen once. A far larger clone is a single base away, which makes a read error likely. This chain links TRBV6-6 with TRBJ2-3; 14 nucleotides match TRBD2. The V gene's germline CDR1 is MNHNY and CDR2 SVGAGI (reference sequence). The CDR3 consists of 16 residues. The CDR3 bases are TGTGCCAGCAGTGACTCGACTAGCGGGGGGGCAGATACGCAGTATTTT. Its translation: CASSDSTSGGADTQYF.

V and J are TRBV11-3 and TRBJ2-7; D gene ambiguous. CDR1 is SGHNT, CDR2 YENEEA, per germline. The length of the CDR3 is 11 residues. Trimming left V 0 bases short and J 4 bases short, with 1 base between. CDR3: CASSLEYEQYF. Written as DNA, the CDR3 is TGTGCCAGCAGCTTAGAGTACGAGCAGTACTTC.

Concerning this clone: Other DNA sequences of this sample code for an identical CDR3. The chain joins TRBV5-4 to TRBJ1-1; D might be TRBD1 (5 bases). CDR3 length equals 14 residues. CDR1 is SGHNT and CDR2 is YYREEE in the germline V gene (reference sequence). V dropped 1 base and J dropped 5 bases, with 12 bases sitting between them. CDR3 coding DNA: TGTGCCAGCAGCTTGACTCAGGGAGGGACTGAAGCTTTCTTT. Protein product: CASSLTQGGTEAFF.

Regarding this clone: In the same sample, other DNA sequences code for this CDR3. The rearrangement joins TRBV29-1 to TRBJ2-2; D may be TRBD1 (6 bases). V was cut by 6 bases and J by 5 bases, with 7 bases left in between. CDR1 is SQVTM and CDR2 is ANQGSEA in the germline V gene. The CDR3 is 11 residues long. For the CDR3, the DNA is TGCAGCGTAGGGGGAACCGGGGAGCTGTTTTTT. It translates to CSVGGTGELFF.

V usage is TRBV12-2 and J usage is TRBJ2-2. TRBV12-2 represents a pseudogene. The CDR3 runs to 20 residues. The CDR3 sequence is CASRFGPRHPDPENTGELFF. CDR3 sequence (DNA): TGTGCAAGTCGCTTTGGCCCGCGCCACCCGGACCCAGAGAACACCGGGGAGCTGTTTTTT.

This clone appeared once. The chain couples TRBV7-2 to TRBJ2-3; D call uncertain. CDR1 and CDR2 from the germline V gene are SGHTA and FQGNSA. The CDR3 has 15 residues. Deletions cut 8 bases from V and 0 bases from J, with 15 bases between. CDR3 sequence (DNA): TGTGCCAGCCTACCGCGACTTACTAGCACAGATACGCAGTATTTT. Translation: CASLPRLTSTDTQYF.

There are a few counts of this clone. The DNA for the CDR3 is TGTGCCAGCAGTGAGGGAGACAGCGGCGGCTACACCTTC. Its translation: CASSEGDSGGYTF. The chain is built from TRBV6-1 and TRBJ1-2, with D maybe TRBD1 (5 bases). Germline lookup yields CDR1 MNHNS and CDR2 SASEGT. V was pared by 3 bases and J by 8 bases, with 13 bases between. This CDR3 has 13 residues.

V and J are TRBV2 and TRBJ1-6; possibly TRBD1 for D (5 bases). Trimming pared 4 bases from V and 10 bases from J, leaving 17 bases between. Germline V lookup: CDR1 SNHLY, CDR2 FYNNEI. This CDR3 region has 15 residues. The CDR3 DNA follows: TGTGCCAGCAGTGCCAATGGGGGAAAGGACTCACCCCTCCACTTT. It is translated as CASSANGGKDSPLHF.